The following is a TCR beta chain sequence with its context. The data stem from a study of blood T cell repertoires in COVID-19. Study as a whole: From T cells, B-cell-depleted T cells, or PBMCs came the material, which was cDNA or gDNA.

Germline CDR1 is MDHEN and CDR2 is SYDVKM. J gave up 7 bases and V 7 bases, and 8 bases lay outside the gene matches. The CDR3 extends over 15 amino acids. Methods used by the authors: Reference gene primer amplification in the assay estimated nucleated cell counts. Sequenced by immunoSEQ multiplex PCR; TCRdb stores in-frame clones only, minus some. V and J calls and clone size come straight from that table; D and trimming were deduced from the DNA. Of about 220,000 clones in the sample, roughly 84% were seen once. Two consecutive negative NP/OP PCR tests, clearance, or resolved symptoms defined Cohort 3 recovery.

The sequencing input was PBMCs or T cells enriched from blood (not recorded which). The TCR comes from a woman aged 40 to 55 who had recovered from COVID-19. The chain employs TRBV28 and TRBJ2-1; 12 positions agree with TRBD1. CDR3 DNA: TGTGCCAGCAAAAGGGGACAGGGGGCTATTAATGAGCAGTTCTTC. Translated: CASKRGQGAINEQFF.